This T cell receptor (beta chain) came from a study of CD8 T cells in Susac syndrome (dated by TCRdb to between 2019 and 2020). In the study overall: The study used repertoire sequencing to test whether antigen drove CD8+ T cell activation and differentiation in Susac syndrome. Clonality of the CD8+ T cell repertoire was compared between about a dozen healthy donors, roughly 14 Susac syndrome patients and 15 multiple sclerosis patients. Points the paper makes about the study in general: The TCR sequencing and HLA analysis was acknowledged to have included a relatively small number of individuals.

A distance of 13 bases separates the germline ends of V and J, which lose 5 bases and 10 bases respectively. The CDR3 runs 12 residues from the cysteine to the phenylalanine. The CDR3 DNA has 36 bases and is translated from base 1. According to the germline V gene, CDR1 reads MNHEY and CDR2 reads SVGEGT. RNA was extracted using the RNeasy kit, and roughly 0.45 to 1 microgram was reverse transcribed with random hexamers. The immunoSEQ multiplex PCR assay, covering 54 Vbeta and 13 Jbeta segments, was used to amplify TCR beta CDR3 regions. To correct PCR amplification bias, a synthetic template baseline was used for both primer optimization and computational correction. On the authors' methods: Reads were annotated to V, D and J genes according to IMGT and were analyzed with immunoSEQ Analyzer, with only productive sequences retained. Clonality was calculated as one minus the Shannon entropy normalized by log2 of the number of productive unique sequences. For each patient and control, public and private clones were evaluated among the 100 most prevalent clones. Clones were defined as Susac-specific when absent from the healthy and MS cohorts, from about 970 published viral clones and from other ImmuneACCESS disease sequences. TCRdb handled the public reads itself, with Q25 trimming in fastp and clone calling in MiXCR, and kept productive beta chains. For every CDR3 protein sequence, its rows merge into one entry that carries the most common genes and DNA. The V and J calls here are based on TCRdb, not the publication. The sample yields 55,000 to 70,000 distinct CDR3 sequences; 95% were counted once. Clones ranked in the top ten supply 0.2% to 0.3% of the sample.

High-throughput TCR beta sequencing profiled peripheral blood CD8+ and CD4+ T cells from healthy donors, Susac syndrome patients and multiple sclerosis patients. Healthy donors were age- and sex-matched controls. Bulk CD8+ and CD4+ T cells were purified magnetically by negative isolation, whereas CD8+ TEMRA cells were enriched by FACS. Blood was collected in EDTA tubes and processed within 24 hours, with PBMCs isolated through density gradient centrifugation. PBMCs intended for TCR sequencing were cryopreserved in liquid nitrogen and thawed later in a water bath at 37 degrees C. A purity of at least 90% was achieved for sorted or isolated CD4+, CD8+ and CD8+ TEMRA cells. Concerning this clonotype itself: The antigen it binds to is not known. No much larger clone exists at a distance of one base, and base qualities are not known.

Sample: CD8+ T cells from PBMCs. Recombination linked TRBV6-2 or TRBV6-3 to TRBJ2-3; no D segment can be confidently identified. This clonotype was sampled from a human donor in good health. The bases read TGTGCCAGCAGTGACCTCGGTCGCCCGCAGTATTTT. Translation gives CASSDLGRPQYF.